This T cell receptor (beta chain) was documented in a study of blood T cell repertoires in COVID-19. On the study more broadly: COVID-19 samples collected from the United States, Italy and Spain covered acute and convalescent phases.

This CDR3 has 13 residues. Germline V gene lookup returns CDR1 SGHRS and CDR2 YFSETQ. Trimming removed 5 bases from V and 7 bases from J; junction bases left unmatched: 1. This clone appeared a few times. In the study's own analysis: By means of reference gene primer amplification, nucleated cell counts were estimated. Sequenced by immunoSEQ multiplex PCR; TCRdb stores in-frame clones only, minus some. The V and J calls and clone size come from that table; D and trimming were worked out from the DNA. The table lists about 270,000 clones, around 86% of them singletons, with 2.5% to 3% in the top ten. The sequence derives from a woman aged 55-70 years with active or convalescent COVID-19. This sequence joins TRBV5-1 and TRBJ1-6; the match to TRBD1 covers 9 bases. Sequencing was performed on peripheral blood. CDR3 nucleotide sequence: TGCGCCAGCAGAGGACAGGGGAATTCACCCCTCCACTTT. It translates to CASRGQGNSPLHF.